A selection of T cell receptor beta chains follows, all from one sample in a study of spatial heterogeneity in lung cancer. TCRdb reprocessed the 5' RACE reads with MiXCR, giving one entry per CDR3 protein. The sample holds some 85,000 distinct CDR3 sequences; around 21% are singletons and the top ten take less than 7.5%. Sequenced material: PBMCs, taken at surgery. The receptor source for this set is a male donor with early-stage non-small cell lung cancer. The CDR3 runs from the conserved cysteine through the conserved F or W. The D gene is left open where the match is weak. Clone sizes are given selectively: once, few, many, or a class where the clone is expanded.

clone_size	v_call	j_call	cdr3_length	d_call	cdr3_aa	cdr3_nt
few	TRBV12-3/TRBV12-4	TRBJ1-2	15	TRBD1	CASSPDRGRTGGYTF	TGTGCCAGCAGTCCGGACAGGGGGCGGACGGGTGGCTACACCTTC
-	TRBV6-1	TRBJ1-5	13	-	CASQGTNYQPQHF	TGTGCCAGCCAGGGGACTAACTATCAGCCCCAGCATTTT
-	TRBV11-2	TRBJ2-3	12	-	CASSPATDTQYF	TGTGCCAGCAGCCCAGCCACAGATACGCAGTATTTT
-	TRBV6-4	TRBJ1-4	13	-	CASSAEAGGKLFF	TGTGCCAGCAGCGCCGAAGCGGGTGGAAAACTGTTTTTT
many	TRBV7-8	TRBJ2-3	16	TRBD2	CASSRRTSGNRYTQYF	TGTGCCAGCAGCCGCCGGACTAGCGGGAATAGATATACGCAGTATTTT
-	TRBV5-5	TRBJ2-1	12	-	CASSSDRDEQFF	TGTGCCAGCAGCTCCGATCGGGATGAGCAGTTCTTC
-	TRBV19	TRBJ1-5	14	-	CASSIGDPTAAQHF	TGTGCCAGTAGTATTGGGGACCCAACTGCGGCCCAGCATTTT
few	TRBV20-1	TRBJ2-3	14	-	CSAARGRGTDTQYF	TGCAGTGCGGCGAGGGGGCGGGGGACAGATACGCAGTATTTT
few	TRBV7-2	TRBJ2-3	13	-	CASSPRALGTQYF	TGTGCCAGCAGCCCCAGGGCCCTTGGTACGCAGTATTTT
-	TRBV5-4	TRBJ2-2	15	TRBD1	CASSQQGASTGELFF	TGTGCCAGCAGCCAGCAGGGGGCGTCCACCGGGGAGCTGTTTTTT
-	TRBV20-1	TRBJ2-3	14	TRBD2	CSALAGGFTDTQYF	TGCAGTGCTTTAGCGGGGGGGTTCACAGATACGCAGTATTTT
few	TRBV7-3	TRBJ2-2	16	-	CASSPRGASNTGELFF	TGTGCCAGCAGCCCGAGAGGGGCATCGAACACCGGGGAGCTGTTTTTT
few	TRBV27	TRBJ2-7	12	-	CASTGHRGQQYF	TGTGCCAGCACGGGACATCGGGGACAGCAGTACTTC
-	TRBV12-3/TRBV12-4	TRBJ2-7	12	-	CASSLGAGEQYF	TGTGCCAGCAGTTTAGGGGCAGGGGAGCAGTACTTC
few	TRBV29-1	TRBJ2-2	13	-	CSVEQRRGGELFF	TGCAGCGTTGAACAGAGACGGGGCGGGGAGCTGTTTTTT
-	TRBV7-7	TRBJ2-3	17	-	CASSLAAGLISTDTQYF	TGTGCTAGCAGCTTAGCGGCAGGACTAATTAGCACAGATACGCAGTATTTT
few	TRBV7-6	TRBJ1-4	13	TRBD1	CASRGGGDEKLFF	TGTGCCAGCAGAGGAGGGGGCGATGAAAAACTGTTTTTT
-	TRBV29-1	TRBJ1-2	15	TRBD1	CSVRTGDPANYGYTF	TGCAGCGTTCGAACAGGGGACCCGGCTAACTATGGCTACACCTTC
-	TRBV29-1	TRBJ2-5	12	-	CSVEEIVETQYF	TGCAGCGTTGAAGAGATAGTGGAGACCCAGTACTTC
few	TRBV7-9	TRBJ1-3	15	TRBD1	CASSLTGGGRNTIYF	TGTGCCAGCAGCCTCACAGGGGGCGGACGAAACACCATATATTTT
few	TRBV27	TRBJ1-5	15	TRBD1	CASSFGTGGSQPQHF	TGTGCCAGCAGTTTTGGGACAGGGGGCTCTCAGCCCCAGCATTTT
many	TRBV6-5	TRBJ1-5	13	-	CASTQGSHQPQHF	TGTGCCAGCACCCAGGGGTCCCATCAGCCCCAGCATTTT
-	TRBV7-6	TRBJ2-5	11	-	CASSASETQYF	TGTGCCAGCAGCGCCTCGGAGACCCAGTACTTC
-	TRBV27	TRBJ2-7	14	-	CASSRDLPGSEQYF	TGTGCCAGCAGTCGGGATCTCCCCGGGAGCGAGCAGTACTTC
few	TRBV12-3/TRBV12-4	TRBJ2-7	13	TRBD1	CASRGGQGYEQYF	TGTGCCAGCAGGGGGGGACAGGGGTACGAGCAGTACTTC
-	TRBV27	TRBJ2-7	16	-	CASKPRRQGGAYEQYF	TGTGCCAGCAAGCCCCGGAGGCAGGGGGGAGCCTACGAGCAGTACTTC
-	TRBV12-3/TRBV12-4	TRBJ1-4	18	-	CASTIPPPLRKSNEKLFF	TGTGCCAGCACCATCCCCCCCCCACTCCGGAAGAGCAATGAAAAACTGTTTTTT
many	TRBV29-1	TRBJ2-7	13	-	CSAAAGSAYEQYF	TGCAGCGCCGCGGCGGGGTCTGCCTACGAGCAGTACTTC
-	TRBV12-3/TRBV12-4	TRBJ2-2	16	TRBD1	CASSPRQGAGTGELFF	TGTGCCAGCAGTCCCAGACAGGGGGCAGGCACCGGGGAGCTGTTTTTT
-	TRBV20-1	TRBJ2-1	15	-	CSARDELAVYNEQFF	TGCAGTGCTAGAGATGAGTTAGCGGTCTACAATGAGCAGTTCTTC
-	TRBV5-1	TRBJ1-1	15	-	CASSSSGPPPPEAFF	TGCGCCAGCAGCTCGTCGGGACCGCCTCCTCCTGAAGCTTTCTTT
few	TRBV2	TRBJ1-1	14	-	CADQQTVAESEAFF	TGTGCCGACCAGCAAACGGTAGCGGAAAGTGAAGCTTTCTTT